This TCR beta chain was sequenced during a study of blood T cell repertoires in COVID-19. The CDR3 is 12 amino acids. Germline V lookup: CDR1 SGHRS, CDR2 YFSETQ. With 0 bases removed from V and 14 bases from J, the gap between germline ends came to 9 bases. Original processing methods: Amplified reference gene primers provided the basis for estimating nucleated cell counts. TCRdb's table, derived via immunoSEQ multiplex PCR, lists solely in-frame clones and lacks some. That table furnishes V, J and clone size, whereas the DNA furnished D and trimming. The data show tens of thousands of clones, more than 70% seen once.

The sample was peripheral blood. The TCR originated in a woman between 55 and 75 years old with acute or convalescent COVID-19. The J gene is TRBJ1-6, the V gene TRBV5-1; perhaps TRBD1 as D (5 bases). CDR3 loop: CASSLETGALHF. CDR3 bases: TGCGCCAGCAGCTTGGAGACGGGGGCCCTCCACTTT.